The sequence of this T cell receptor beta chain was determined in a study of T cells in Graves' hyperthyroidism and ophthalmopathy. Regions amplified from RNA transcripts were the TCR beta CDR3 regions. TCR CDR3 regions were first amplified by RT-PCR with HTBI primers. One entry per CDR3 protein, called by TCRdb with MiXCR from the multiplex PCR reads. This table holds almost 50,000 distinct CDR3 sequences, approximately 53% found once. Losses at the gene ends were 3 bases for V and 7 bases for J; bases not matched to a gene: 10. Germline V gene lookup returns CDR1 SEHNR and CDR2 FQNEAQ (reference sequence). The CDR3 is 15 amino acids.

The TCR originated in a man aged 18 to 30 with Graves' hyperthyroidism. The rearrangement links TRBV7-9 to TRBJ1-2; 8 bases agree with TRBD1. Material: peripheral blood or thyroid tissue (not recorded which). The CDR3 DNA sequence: TGTGCCAGCAGCTTCTTTTCAGGGGGCTTTCGTGGCTACACCTTC. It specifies CASSFFSGGFRGYTF.